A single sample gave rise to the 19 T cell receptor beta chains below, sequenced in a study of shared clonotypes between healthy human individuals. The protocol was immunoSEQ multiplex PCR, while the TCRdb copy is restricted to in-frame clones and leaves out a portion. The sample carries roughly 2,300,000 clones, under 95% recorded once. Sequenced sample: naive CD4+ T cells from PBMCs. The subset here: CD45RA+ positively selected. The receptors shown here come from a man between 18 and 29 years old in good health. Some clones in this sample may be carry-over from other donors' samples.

CDR3 region: CASQGQGRSPDTQYF. The CDR3 coding sequence is TGTGCCAGTCAGGGACAGGGTCGGTCCCCAGATACGCAGTATTTT. The V and J genes are TRBV19 and TRBJ2-3; 9 nucleotides align to TRBD1. CDR3 length: 15 amino acids. V was pared by 8 bases and J by 4 bases, with 10 bases of the junction left unmatched. The V gene's germline CDR1 is LNHDA and CDR2 SQIVND (reference sequence).

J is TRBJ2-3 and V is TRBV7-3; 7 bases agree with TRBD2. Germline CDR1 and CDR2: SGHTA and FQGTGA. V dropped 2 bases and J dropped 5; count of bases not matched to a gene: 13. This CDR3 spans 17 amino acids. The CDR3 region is CASSLRGVAGAGDTQYF. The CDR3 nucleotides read TGTGCCAGCAGCTTACGGGGAGTGGCGGGAGCCGGAGATACGCAGTATTTT.

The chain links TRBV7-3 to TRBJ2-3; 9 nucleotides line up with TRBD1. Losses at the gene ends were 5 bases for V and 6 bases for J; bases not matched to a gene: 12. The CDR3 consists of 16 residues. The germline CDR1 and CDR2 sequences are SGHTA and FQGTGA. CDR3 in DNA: TGTGCCAGCAGCCCCTATTCCCGGGACAGGGTGGATACGCAGTATTTT. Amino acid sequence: CASSPYSRDRVDTQYF.

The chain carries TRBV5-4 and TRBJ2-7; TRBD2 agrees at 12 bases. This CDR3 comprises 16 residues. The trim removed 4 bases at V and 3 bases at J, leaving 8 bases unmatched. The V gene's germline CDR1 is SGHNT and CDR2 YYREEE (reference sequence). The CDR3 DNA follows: TGTGCCAGCAGCACCCTAGCGGGAGGGCTCAACTACGAGCAGTACTTC. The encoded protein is CASSTLAGGLNYEQYF.

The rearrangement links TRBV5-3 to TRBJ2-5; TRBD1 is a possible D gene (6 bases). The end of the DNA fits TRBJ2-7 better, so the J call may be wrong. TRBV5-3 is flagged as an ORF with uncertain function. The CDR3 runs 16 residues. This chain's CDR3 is CARSSRDMEVAYEQYF. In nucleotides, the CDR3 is TGTGCCAGAAGCTCCCGGGACATGGAAGTCGCCTACGAGCAGTACTTC.

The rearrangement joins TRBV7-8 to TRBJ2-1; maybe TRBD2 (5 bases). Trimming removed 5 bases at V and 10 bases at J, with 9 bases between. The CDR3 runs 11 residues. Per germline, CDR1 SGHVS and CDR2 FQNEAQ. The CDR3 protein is CASSRKREQFF. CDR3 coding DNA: TGTGCCAGCAGCCGAAAGCGGGAGCAGTTCTTC.

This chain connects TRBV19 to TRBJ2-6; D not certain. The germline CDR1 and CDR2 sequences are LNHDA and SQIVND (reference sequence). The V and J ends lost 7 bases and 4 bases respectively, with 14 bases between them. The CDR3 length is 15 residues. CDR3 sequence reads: CASMVGRPGANVLTF. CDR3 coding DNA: TGTGCCAGTATGGTCGGCCGCCCGGGGGCCAACGTCCTGACTTTC.

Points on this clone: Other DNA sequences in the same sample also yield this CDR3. In nucleotides, the CDR3 is TGTGCCAGCAGCCCGGGACTAGCGGCCTACAATGAGCAGTTCTTC. Its translation: CASSPGLAAYNEQFF. The chain is built from TRBV7-3 and TRBJ2-1; 11 nucleotides match TRBD2. The CDR3 covers 15 residues. Trimming cost V 5 bases and J 2 bases; bases outside gene matches: 2. Germline values: CDR1 SGHTA, CDR2 FQGTGA.

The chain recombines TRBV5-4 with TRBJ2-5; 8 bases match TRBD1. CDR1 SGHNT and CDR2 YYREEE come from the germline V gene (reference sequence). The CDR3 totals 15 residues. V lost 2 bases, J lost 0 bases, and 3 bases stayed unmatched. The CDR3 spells CASSFGQGHQETQYF. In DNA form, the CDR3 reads TGTGCCAGCAGCTTCGGACAGGGCCACCAAGAGACCCAGTACTTC. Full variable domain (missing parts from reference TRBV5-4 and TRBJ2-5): ETGVTQSPTHLIKTRGQQVTLRCSSQSGHNTVSWYQQALGQGPQFIFQYYREEENGRGNFPPRFSGLQFPNYSSELNVNALELDDSALYLCASSFGQGHQETQYFGPGTRLLVL.

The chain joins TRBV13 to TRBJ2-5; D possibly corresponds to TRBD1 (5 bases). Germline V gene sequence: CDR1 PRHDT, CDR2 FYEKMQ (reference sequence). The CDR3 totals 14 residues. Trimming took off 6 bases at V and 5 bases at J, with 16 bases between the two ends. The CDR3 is CASSLEGVFETQYF. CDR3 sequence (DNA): TGTGCCAGCAGTCTGGAAGGGGTATTTGAGACCCAGTACTTC.

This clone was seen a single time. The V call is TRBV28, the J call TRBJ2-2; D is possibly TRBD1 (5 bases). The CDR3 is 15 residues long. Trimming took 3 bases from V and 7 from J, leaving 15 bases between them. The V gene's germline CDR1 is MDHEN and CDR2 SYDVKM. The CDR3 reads CASSFQGSRGGELFF. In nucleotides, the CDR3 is TGTGCCAGCAGTTTCCAGGGTAGTAGGGGCGGGGAGCTGTTTTTT.

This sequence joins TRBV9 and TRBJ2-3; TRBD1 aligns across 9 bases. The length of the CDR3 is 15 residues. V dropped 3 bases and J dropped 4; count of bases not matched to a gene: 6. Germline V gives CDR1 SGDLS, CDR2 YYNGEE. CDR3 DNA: TGTGCCAGCAGCGCAAGGGGGACAGGGCCAGATACGCAGTATTTT. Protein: CASSARGTGPDTQYF.

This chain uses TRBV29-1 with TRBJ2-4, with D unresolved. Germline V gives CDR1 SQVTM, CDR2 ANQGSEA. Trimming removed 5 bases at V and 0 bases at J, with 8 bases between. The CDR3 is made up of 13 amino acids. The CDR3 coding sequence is TGCAGCGTTAAGTTGTTAGCCAAAAACATTCAGTACTTC. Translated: CSVKLLAKNIQYF.

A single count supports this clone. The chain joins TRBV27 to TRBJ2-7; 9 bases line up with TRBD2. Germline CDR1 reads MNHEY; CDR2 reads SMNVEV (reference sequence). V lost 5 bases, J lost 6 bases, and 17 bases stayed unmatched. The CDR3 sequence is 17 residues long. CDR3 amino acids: CASSPSLGRGGGLEQYF. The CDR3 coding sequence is TGTGCCAGCAGTCCATCCCTGGGGCGGGGGGGAGGTCTCGAGCAGTACTTC.

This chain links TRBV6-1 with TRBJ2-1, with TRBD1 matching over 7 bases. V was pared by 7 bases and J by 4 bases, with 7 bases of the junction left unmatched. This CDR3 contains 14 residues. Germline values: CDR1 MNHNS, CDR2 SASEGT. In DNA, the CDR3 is TGTGCCAGCACTCCCGGGACAGCATACAATGAGCAGTTCTTC. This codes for CASTPGTAYNEQFF.

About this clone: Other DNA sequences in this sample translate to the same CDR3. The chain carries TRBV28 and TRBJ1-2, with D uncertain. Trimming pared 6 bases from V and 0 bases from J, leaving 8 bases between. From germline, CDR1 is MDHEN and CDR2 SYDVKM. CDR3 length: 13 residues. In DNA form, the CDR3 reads TGTGCCAGCAGCCCGGCGGCTAACTATGGCTACACCTTC. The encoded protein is CASSPAANYGYTF.

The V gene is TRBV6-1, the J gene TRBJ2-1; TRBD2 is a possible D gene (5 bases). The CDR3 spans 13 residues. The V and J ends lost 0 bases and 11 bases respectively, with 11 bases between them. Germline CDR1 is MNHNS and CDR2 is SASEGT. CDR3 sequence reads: CASSEARVTKQFF. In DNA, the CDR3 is TGTGCCAGCAGTGAAGCGCGGGTAACCAAGCAGTTCTTC.

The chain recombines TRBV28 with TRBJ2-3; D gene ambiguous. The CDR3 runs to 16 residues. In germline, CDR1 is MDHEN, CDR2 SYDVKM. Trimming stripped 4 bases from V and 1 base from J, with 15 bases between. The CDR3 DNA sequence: TGTGCCAGCAGTTCCCGAGCCCGGTCGGGCACAGATACGCAGTATTTT. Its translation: CASSSRARSGTDTQYF.

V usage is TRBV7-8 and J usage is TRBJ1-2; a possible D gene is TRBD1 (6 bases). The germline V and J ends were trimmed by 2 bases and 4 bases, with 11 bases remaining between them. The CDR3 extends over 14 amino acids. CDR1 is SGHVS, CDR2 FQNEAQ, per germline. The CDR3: CASSLPDSLYGYTF. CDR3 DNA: TGTGCCAGCAGCTTACCGGACAGCCTCTATGGCTACACCTTC.